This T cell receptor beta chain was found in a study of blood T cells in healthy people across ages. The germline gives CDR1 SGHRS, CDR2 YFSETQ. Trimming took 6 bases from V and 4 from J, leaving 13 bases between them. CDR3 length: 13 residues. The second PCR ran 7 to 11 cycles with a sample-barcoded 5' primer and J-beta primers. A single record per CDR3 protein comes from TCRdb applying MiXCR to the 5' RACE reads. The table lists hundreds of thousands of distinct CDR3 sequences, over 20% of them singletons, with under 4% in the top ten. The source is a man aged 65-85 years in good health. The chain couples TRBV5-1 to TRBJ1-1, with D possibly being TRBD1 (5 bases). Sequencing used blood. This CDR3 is CASKAGRSTEAFF. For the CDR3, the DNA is TGCGCCAGCAAGGCAGGGAGGAGCACTGAAGCTTTCTTT.